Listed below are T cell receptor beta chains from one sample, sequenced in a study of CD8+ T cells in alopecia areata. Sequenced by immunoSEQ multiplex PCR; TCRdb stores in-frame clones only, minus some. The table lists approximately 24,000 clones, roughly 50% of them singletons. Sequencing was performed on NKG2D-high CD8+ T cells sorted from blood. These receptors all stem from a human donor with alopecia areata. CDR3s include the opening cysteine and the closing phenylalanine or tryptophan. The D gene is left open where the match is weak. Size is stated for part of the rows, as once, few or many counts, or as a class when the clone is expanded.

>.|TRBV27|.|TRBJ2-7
TGTGCCAGCAGTTTAGGGGGCGGAGGGCGCTCCTACGAGCAGTACTTC
CASSLGGGGRSYEQYF
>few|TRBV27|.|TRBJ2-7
TGTGCCAGCAGTTTAGGAGTCTTCTACGAGCAGTACTTC
CASSLGVFYEQYF
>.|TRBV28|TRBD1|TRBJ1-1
TGTGCCAGCAGTTTACCCCCCGACAGGGTGAACACTGAAGCTTTCTTT
CASSLPPDRVNTEAFF
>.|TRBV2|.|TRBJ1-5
TGTGCCAGCAGTGAATTGGGGGCCAAGCTGCATTTT
CASSELGAKLHF
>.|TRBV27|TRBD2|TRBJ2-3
TGTGCCAGCCTTCTTTATAGCGGGGGGAGTGCAGATACGCAGTATTTT
CASLLYSGGSADTQYF
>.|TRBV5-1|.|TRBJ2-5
TGCGCCAGCAGCTCTTGGGAGGTAGAAGAGACCCAGTACTTC
CASSSWEVEETQYF
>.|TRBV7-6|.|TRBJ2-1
TGTGCCAGCAGCTCCGGCGCGGGGGCTCATAATGAGCAGTTCTTC
CASSSGAGAHNEQFF
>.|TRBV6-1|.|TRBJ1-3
TGTGCCAGCGGCGGTCCCCGGGGACACACCATATATTTT
CASGGPRGHTIYF
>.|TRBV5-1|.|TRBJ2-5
TGCGCCAGCAGCTTGGGACAGCAGGTTCCAGAGACCCAGTACTTC
CASSLGQQVPETQYF
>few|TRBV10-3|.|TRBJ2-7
TGTGCCATCAGCCCTACGGCGGGCTACGAGCAGTACTTC
CAISPTAGYEQYF